The 10 T cell receptor beta chains presented below share a single source sample, sequenced in a study of neoadjuvant anti-PD-1 for oral cavity cancer. Profiled with immunoSEQ multiplex PCR; TCRdb holds only in-frame clones, not every one. There are approximately 9,500 clones in the sample; approximately 72% occur only once, and around 4% lies in the top ten. Time point described: after neoadjuvant nivolumab, at surgical resection. The sample here was PBMCs, taken after nivolumab (anti-PD-1) treatment. The receptors stem from a person between 40 and 79 years old with oral cavity squamous cell carcinoma.

V and J are TRBV16 and TRBJ1-2; D gene uncertain. This CDR3 is built from 14 residues. The V end was cut by 0 bases, the J end by 6 bases, with 11 bases between. The germline gives CDR1 KGHSY, CDR2 FQNENV. CDR3 sequence reads: CASSQSSTLNGYTF. For the CDR3, the DNA is TGTGCCAGCAGCCAATCTTCCACCCTGAATGGCTACACCTTC.

This clone was seen more than once but under ten times. The V gene is TRBV5-4, the J gene TRBJ1-3; D remains unclear. The CDR3 covers 12 residues. CDR1 and CDR2 from the germline V gene are SGHNT and YYREEE (reference sequence). V was trimmed by 4 bases and J by 0 bases, leaving 2 bases between them. CDR3 sequence reads: CASSDSGNTIYF. In DNA, the CDR3 is TGTGCCAGCAGCGACTCTGGAAACACCATATATTTT.

The V gene is TRBV5-1, the J gene TRBJ2-1, with a possible D match to TRBD2 (7 bases). The length of the CDR3 is 14 residues. Germline V gene data show CDR1 as SGHRS and CDR2 as YFSETQ. The V gene lost 6 bases and the J gene lost 9 bases, with 19 bases spanning the gap. This CDR3 reads CASNYGGRGIEQFF. The CDR3 DNA reads as TGCGCCAGCAATTACGGGGGGCGAGGAATTGAGCAGTTCTTC.

The table lists this clone with a count of one. The chain joins TRBV5-4 to TRBJ1-1, with D uncertain. Germline V gene lookup returns CDR1 SGHNT and CDR2 YYREEE (reference sequence). The CDR3 is 11 amino acids. The V end lost 5 bases, the J end lost 8 bases, and 10 bases lay between the germline ends. CDR3 nucleotides: TGTGCCAGCAGTTCCTCTATCGAAGCTTTCTTT. Residues: CASSSSIEAFF.

This chain connects TRBV7-9 to TRBJ1-1; the D is unclear. Trimming removed 1 base from V and 8 bases from J, with 14 bases in between. Germline values: CDR1 SEHNR, CDR2 FQNEAQ (reference sequence). The CDR3 contains 14 residues. The CDR3: CASSLDGRATEAFF. The CDR3 coding sequence is TGTGCCAGCAGCTTAGACGGGAGGGCGACGGAAGCTTTCTTT.

This clone counts as hyperexpanded. The rearrangement joins TRBV29-1 to TRBJ1-1; 9 bases align to TRBD1. V was pared by 6 bases and J by 3 bases, with 5 bases of the junction left unmatched. This CDR3 is 13 amino acids long. Germline V lookup: CDR1 SQVTM, CDR2 ANQGSEA. The CDR3 nucleotides are TGCAGCGTAGGTACAGGGGGCTACACTGAAGCTTTCTTT. Amino acids: CSVGTGGYTEAFF. Complete variable domain (other parts from reference TRBV29-1 and TRBJ1-1): SAVISQKPSRDICQRGTSLTIQCQVDSQVTMMFWYRQQPGQSLTLIATANQGSEATYESGFVIDKFPISRPNLTFSTLTVSNMSPEDSSIYLCSVGTGGYTEAFFGQGTRLTVV.

The chain couples TRBV5-6 to TRBJ1-2, with a tentative D call TRBD1 (5 bases). This CDR3 has 15 amino acids. Between the trimmed V and J ends, which lost 0 bases and 2 bases, there was a span of 11 bases. Germline-derived CDR1 and CDR2 are SGHDT and YYEEEE. The CDR3 protein is CASSLGGRGNYGYTF. CDR3 DNA: TGTGCCAGCAGCTTGGGGGGCCGGGGGAACTATGGCTACACCTTC.

The V call is TRBV6-4, the J call TRBJ2-2; unclear D gene. The germline V gene has CDR1 MRHNA and CDR2 SNTAGT. There are 15 residues in the CDR3. The V end was cut by 3 bases, the J end by 1 base, with 9 bases between. DNA of the CDR3: TGTGCCAGCAGTGAGGAGAACATGAACACCGGGGAGCTGTTTTTT. Its translation is CASSEENMNTGELFF.

The chain couples TRBV5-6 to TRBJ2-7, with 11 bases that match TRBD1. J was trimmed by 5 bases and V by 7 bases; bases with no gene match: 14. The CDR3 has 16 amino acids. CDR1 is SGHDT, CDR2 YYEEEE, per germline. As DNA, the CDR3 is TGTGCCAGCGGATTTCCGGACAGGGGGCTAATCGACGAGCAGTACTTC. Translating gives CASGFPDRGLIDEQYF.

This clone was seen only a few times. The V call is TRBV27, the J call TRBJ2-1; weak D call: TRBD1 (5 bases). Trimming left V 4 bases short and J 8 bases short, with 21 bases between. Germline V gives CDR1 MNHEY, CDR2 SMNVEV (reference sequence). The CDR3 is 16 residues long. CDR3 sequence (DNA): TGTGCCAGCAGTTCGGCGGCCGTTTGGGGCCGGGATGAGCAGTTCTTC. Protein: CASSSAAVWGRDEQFF.